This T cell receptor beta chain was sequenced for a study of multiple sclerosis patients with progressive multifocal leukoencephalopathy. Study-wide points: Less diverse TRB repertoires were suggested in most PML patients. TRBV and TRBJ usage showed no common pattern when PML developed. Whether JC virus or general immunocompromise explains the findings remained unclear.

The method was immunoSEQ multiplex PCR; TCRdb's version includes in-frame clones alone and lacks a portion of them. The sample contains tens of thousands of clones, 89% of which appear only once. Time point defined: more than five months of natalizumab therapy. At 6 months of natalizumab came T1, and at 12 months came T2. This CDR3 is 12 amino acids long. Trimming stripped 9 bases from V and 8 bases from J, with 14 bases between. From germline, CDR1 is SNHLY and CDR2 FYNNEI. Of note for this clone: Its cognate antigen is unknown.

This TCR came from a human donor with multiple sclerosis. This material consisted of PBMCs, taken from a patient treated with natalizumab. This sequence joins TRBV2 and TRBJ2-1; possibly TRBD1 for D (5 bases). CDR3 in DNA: TGTGCCAGTGACCCAGGGTCCCATGAGCAGTTCTTC. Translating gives CASDPGSHEQFF.